This T cell receptor (beta chain) is drawn from a study of OX40 agonist ivuxolimab in advanced cancers. About the study: Dose-escalation subjects each had hepatocellular carcinoma, melanoma, renal cell or head and neck cancer. Treatment received earlier with anti-PD-1, anti-PD-L1 or anti-CTLA-4 agents was allowed, and under 50% had some.

No patient had autoimmune disease or received systemic immunosuppression. Study conclusions and caveats: Partial responders dosed at 0.1-3.0 mg/kg displayed clonal expansion ranking among the lowest.

Remarks on this clone: The antigen is unknown.

This CDR3 has 14 residues. The germline gives CDR1 SGHRS, CDR2 YFSETQ. The V end was cut by 0 bases, the J end by 3 bases, with 10 bases between. Sequencing was performed with immunoSEQ multiplex PCR; in TCRdb, only in-frame clones are kept and a portion is missing. The table includes around 150,000 clones, about 92% detected once. The material sequenced was CD4+ or CD8+ T cells sorted from blood, taken in a trial of the OX40 agonist ivuxolimab. The TCR comes from an adult with an advanced solid tumor such as melanoma, head and neck, liver or kidney cancer. V is TRBV5-1 and J is TRBJ2-7; the D gene is possibly TRBD1 (6 bases). The CDR3 loop is CASSLGQEYYEQYF. The CDR3 bases are TGCGCCAGCAGCTTGGGACAGGAGTACTACGAGCAGTACTTC.